These T cell receptor beta chains were read from a single sample in a study of blood T cell repertoires in COVID-19. Here immunoSEQ multiplex PCR was the method, and the copy in TCRdb shows in-frame clones only, minus some. Counted here are a few hundred thousand clones, roughly 90% occurring once; the ten biggest clones make up approximately 4.8%. The sample taken for sequencing was PBMCs or T cells enriched from blood (not recorded which). The receptors here all came from a woman aged 25 to 45 who had been exposed to COVID-19. Both conserved end residues are part of each CDR3. D genes are given only for firm matches. Not all rows give a size; the values are once, few, many and, for expanded clones, a class.

CDR3	DNA	V	J	D	size
CASSLSDRFSYEQYF	TGTGCCAGCAGTTTATCGGACAGGTTTTCCTACGAGCAGTACTTC	TRBV27	TRBJ2-7	TRBD1	NA
CASSQDLQGSSGNTIYF	TGCGCCAGCAGCCAAGATTTGCAGGGCAGCTCTGGAAACACCATATATTTT	TRBV4-1	TRBJ1-3	NA	NA
CASMVTGQGNSPLHF	TGTGCCAGCATGGTAACTGGGCAGGGGAATTCACCCCTCCACTTT	TRBV5-5	TRBJ1-6	NA	NA
CAWSVYTGELFF	TGTGCCTGGAGTGTATATACCGGGGAGCTGTTTTTT	TRBV30	TRBJ2-2	NA	NA
CASSQDPGQGGGYTF	TGCGCCAGCAGCCAAGACCCCGGACAGGGGGGTGGCTACACCTTC	TRBV4-1	TRBJ1-2	TRBD1	NA
CASSLPGEDEQYF	TGTGCCAGCAGTTTACCCGGGGAGGACGAGCAGTACTTC	TRBV27	TRBJ2-7	NA	NA
CASSPPGGPLWETQYF	TGTGCCAGCTCACCACCGGGAGGCCCGTTATGGGAGACCCAGTACTTC	TRBV18	TRBJ2-5	NA	NA
CAISDGLGGTEAFF	TGTGCCATCAGTGATGGGTTAGGGGGAACTGAAGCTTTCTTT	TRBV10-3	TRBJ1-1	NA	NA
CASSTDFLSYNEQFF	TGTGCCAGCAGCACGGACTTCCTCTCCTACAATGAGCAGTTCTTC	TRBV5-5	TRBJ2-1	NA	NA
CATSEGRGQTNEKLFF	TGTGCCACCAGTGAAGGCAGGGGGCAGACTAATGAAAAACTGTTTTTT	TRBV24-1	TRBJ1-4	TRBD1	NA
CASSPSFIRGLGNQPQHF	TGTGCCAGCAGCCCAAGTTTTATCCGGGGATTAGGCAATCAGCCCCAGCATTTT	TRBV3-1/TRBV3-2	TRBJ1-5	NA	NA
CASSSSGVDSPLHF	TGTGCCAGCAGTTCATCAGGGGTCGATTCACCCCTCCACTTT	TRBV6-2/TRBV6-3	TRBJ1-6	NA	NA
CASSLLRGPIYNEQFF	TGTGCCAGCAGTTTGCTGCGGGGGCCTATCTACAATGAGCAGTTCTTC	TRBV27	TRBJ2-1	NA	NA
CASPGQGAYGYTF	TGTGCCAGCCCGGGACAGGGGGCCTATGGCTACACCTTC	TRBV2	TRBJ1-2	TRBD1	once
CAEGTANYGYTF	TGTGCTGAGGGGACAGCTAACTATGGCTACACCTTC	TRBV2	TRBJ1-2	TRBD1	few
CASSDLAPGTRQARPLHF	TGTGCCAGCAGTGACCTCGCCCCCGGGACACGACAAGCACGTCCCCTCCACTTT	TRBV2	TRBJ1-6	NA	few
CASSSIDYGYTF	TGTGCCAGCAGTTCCATTGACTATGGCTACACCTTC	TRBV12-3/TRBV12-4	TRBJ1-2	NA	NA
CAISESVNQPQHF	TGTGCCATCAGTGAGTCTGTAAATCAGCCCCAGCATTTT	TRBV10-3	TRBJ1-5	NA	NA
CASSVESRGHTGELFF	TGTGCCAGCAGCGTAGAGTCCAGGGGTCACACCGGGGAGCTGTTTTTT	TRBV9	TRBJ2-2	NA	NA
CASSIRQRLFSNQPQHF	TGTGCCAGTAGTATAAGACAGCGTTTGTTTAGCAATCAGCCCCAGCATTTT	TRBV19	TRBJ1-5	NA	NA
CASSLGQLATNEKLFF	TGCGCCAGCAGCTTGGGACAACTCGCAACTAATGAAAAACTGTTTTTT	TRBV5-1	TRBJ1-4	NA	NA
CASISDRGHMITEAFF	TGTGCCAGCATCTCGGACAGGGGGCATATGATCACTGAAGCTTTCTTT	TRBV7-9	TRBJ1-1	TRBD1	NA
CASSLYRVGFYEQYF	TGTGCCAGCAGCTTGTACAGGGTGGGTTTCTACGAGCAGTACTTC	TRBV7-9	TRBJ2-7	NA	NA
CASCRDINEKLFF	TGTGCCAGCTGCCGGGACATCAATGAAAAACTGTTTTTT	TRBV10-3	TRBJ1-4	NA	NA
CASSRPGGTGELFF	TGTGCCAGCAGTCGGCCCGGGGGCACCGGGGAGCTGTTTTTT	TRBV27	TRBJ2-2	NA	NA
CASSLGGGEQPQHF	TGCGCCAGCAGCTTGGGAGGGGGTGAACAGCCCCAGCATTTT	TRBV5-1	TRBJ1-5	NA	few
CASSDGGANTGELFF	TGCGCCAGCAGTGATGGGGGGGCGAACACCGGGGAGCTGTTTTTT	TRBV10-1	TRBJ2-2	TRBD2	NA
CASSIGQGSTGELFF	TGTGCCAGTAGTATAGGGCAGGGGAGCACCGGGGAGCTGTTTTTT	TRBV19	TRBJ2-2	NA	NA
CASSPSRGQETQYF	TGTGCCAGCAGTCCATCCAGAGGCCAAGAGACCCAGTACTTC	TRBV6-5	TRBJ2-5	NA	NA
CASSLSRLGTDTQYF	TGTGCCAGCAGCTTGTCCCGGTTAGGCACAGATACGCAGTATTTT	TRBV7-7	TRBJ2-3	NA	NA
CASSFAGGASGNEQFF	TGTGCCAGCAGCTTCGCGGGGGGGGCCAGTGGCAATGAGCAGTTCTTC	TRBV5-6	TRBJ2-1	TRBD2	NA
CASKDRGLGGYTF	TGTGCCAGCAAGGACAGGGGGTTAGGTGGCTACACCTTC	TRBV3-1/TRBV3-2	TRBJ1-2	TRBD1	NA
CASSLAPGRGNEQFF	TGTGCCAGCAGCTTAGCACCTGGGCGGGGGAATGAGCAGTTCTTC	TRBV11-2	TRBJ2-1	TRBD2	NA
CASSQDPGHYRTDTQYF	TGCGCCAGCAGCCAAGATCCAGGACACTATAGGACAGATACGCAGTATTTT	TRBV4-1	TRBJ2-3	NA	NA
CASSFHFEQYF	TGTGCCAGCAGCTTCCACTTCGAGCAGTACTTC	TRBV5-5	TRBJ2-7	NA	NA
CASSSGLAGGLSYNEQFF	TGTGCCAGCAGCTCGGGACTAGCGGGGGGGCTCTCCTACAATGAGCAGTTCTTC	TRBV7-6	TRBJ2-1	TRBD2	NA
CASSLGGYSNQPQHF	TGTGCCAGCAGTTTGGGCGGGTATAGCAATCAGCCCCAGCATTTT	TRBV6-5	TRBJ1-5	NA	NA
CAITSTSGTGLNTQYF	TGTGCCATCACTTCCACATCCGGGACAGGACTCAATACGCAGTATTTT	TRBV10-3	TRBJ2-3	TRBD1	NA
CASSSGVNTEAFF	TGTGCCAGTAGTTCAGGGGTGAACACTGAAGCTTTCTTT	TRBV19	TRBJ1-1	NA	NA
CATSDGGGHEQYF	TGTGCCACCAGTGATGGGGGGGGCCACGAGCAGTACTTC	TRBV24-1	TRBJ2-7	NA	NA
CASSKAGRAFGNTIYF	TGTGCCAGCAGCAAAGCTGGCAGGGCTTTTGGAAACACCATATATTTT	TRBV21-1	TRBJ1-3	NA	NA
CASRRTVNEQFF	TGTGCCAGCAGACGGACAGTCAATGAGCAGTTCTTC	TRBV28	TRBJ2-1	NA	NA
CASSEEGLSAFF	TGTGCCAGCAGTGAAGAAGGACTTTCGGCTTTCTTT	TRBV2	TRBJ1-1	NA	NA
CASSEAKGFRGSEKLFF	TGTGCCAGCAGTGAAGCTAAGGGATTCAGGGGTTCGGAAAAACTGTTTTTT	TRBV2	TRBJ1-4	NA	NA
CASSVGGGAAYNEQFF	TGTGCCAGCAGCGTAGGAGGAGGGGCGGCCTACAATGAGCAGTTCTTC	TRBV9	TRBJ2-1	NA	NA
CASSLPGVGVTGELFF	TGTGCCAGCAGCCTCCCAGGGGTGGGCGTCACCGGGGAGCTGTTTTTT	TRBV11-2	TRBJ2-2	NA	NA
CASSLTANYGYTF	TGTGCCAGCTCCCTTACTGCTAACTATGGCTACACCTTC	TRBV18	TRBJ1-2	NA	NA
CASSRTGTNSPLHF	TGTGCCAGCAGTCGGACAGGGACGAATTCACCCCTCCACTTT	TRBV6-5	TRBJ1-6	TRBD1	NA
CASSHGQGAWETQYF	TGCGCCAGCAGCCACGGACAGGGGGCATGGGAGACCCAGTACTTC	TRBV4-1	TRBJ2-5	TRBD1	NA
CASSEAGGAPYGYTF	TGTGCCAGCAGTGAAGCGGGGGGCGCGCCCTATGGCTACACCTTC	TRBV25-1	TRBJ1-2	NA	NA
CASSQARDLGEQFF	TGTGCCAGCTCACAAGCCAGGGATTTGGGTGAGCAGTTCTTC	TRBV18	TRBJ2-1	NA	NA
CSARTGYLDQPQHF	TGCAGCGCCCGGACAGGGTACTTGGATCAGCCCCAGCATTTT	TRBV29-1	TRBJ1-5	TRBD1	NA
CASSPGTGGTLYGYTF	TGTGCCAGCAGCCCTGGGACAGGGGGTACCCTCTATGGCTACACCTTC	TRBV3-1/TRBV3-2	TRBJ1-2	TRBD1	NA
CASSYLAGGYNEQFF	TGTGCCAGCAGTTACCTAGCGGGGGGATACAATGAGCAGTTCTTC	TRBV27	TRBJ2-1	TRBD2	NA
CAWRGRGVYNEQFF	TGTGCCTGGAGGGGGCGGGGGGTCTACAATGAGCAGTTCTTC	TRBV30	TRBJ2-1	TRBD2	NA
CAISASGGERDTQYF	TGTGCCATCAGCGCTAGCGGGGGGGAGCGAGATACGCAGTATTTT	TRBV10-3	TRBJ2-3	TRBD2	NA
CSASFYWNPGQPQHF	TGCAGTGCTAGTTTTTATTGGAATCCGGGTCAGCCCCAGCATTTT	TRBV20-1	TRBJ1-5	NA	NA